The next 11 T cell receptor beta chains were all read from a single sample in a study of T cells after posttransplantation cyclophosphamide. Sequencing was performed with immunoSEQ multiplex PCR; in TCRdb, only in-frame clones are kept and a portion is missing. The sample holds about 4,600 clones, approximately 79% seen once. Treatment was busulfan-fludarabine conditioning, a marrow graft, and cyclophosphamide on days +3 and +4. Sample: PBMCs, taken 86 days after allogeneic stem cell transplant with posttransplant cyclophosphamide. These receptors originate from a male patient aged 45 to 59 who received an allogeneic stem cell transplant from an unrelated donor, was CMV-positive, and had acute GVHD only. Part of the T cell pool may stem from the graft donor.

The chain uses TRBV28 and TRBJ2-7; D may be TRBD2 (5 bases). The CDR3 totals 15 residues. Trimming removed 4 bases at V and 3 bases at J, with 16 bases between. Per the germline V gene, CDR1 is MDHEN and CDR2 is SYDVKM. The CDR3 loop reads CASSSPTDSYYEQYF. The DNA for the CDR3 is TGTGCCAGCAGTTCCCCTACGGACTCTTACTACGAGCAGTACTTC.

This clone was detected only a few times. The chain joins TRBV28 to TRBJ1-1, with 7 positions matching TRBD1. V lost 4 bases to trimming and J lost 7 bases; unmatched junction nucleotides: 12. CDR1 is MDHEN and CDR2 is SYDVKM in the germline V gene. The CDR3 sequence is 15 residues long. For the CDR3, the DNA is TGTGCCAGCAGTTCCTTGAGGGACAGTGGGGGTGAAGCTTTCTTT. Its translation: CASSSLRDSGGEAFF.

CDR3 coding DNA: TGTGCCACCAGCAGAGAGCGGACAGGCTTAACCACACCCAACTCGAACACCGGGGAGCTGTTTTTT. Its translation is CATSRERTGLTTPNSNTGELFF. The gene calls are TRBV15 and TRBJ2-2; TRBD1 aligns across 7 bases. The trim removed 0 bases at V and 0 bases at J, leaving 19 bases unmatched. Looked up from germline, CDR1 is LNHNV and CDR2 is YYDKDF (reference sequence). The CDR3 runs 22 residues.

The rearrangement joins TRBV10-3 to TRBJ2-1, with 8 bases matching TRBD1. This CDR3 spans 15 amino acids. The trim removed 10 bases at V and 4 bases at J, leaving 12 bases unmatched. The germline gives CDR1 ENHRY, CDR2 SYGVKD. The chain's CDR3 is CATWTGSSLYNEQFF. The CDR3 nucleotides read TGTGCCACCTGGACAGGGAGCTCGTTATACAATGAGCAGTTCTTC.

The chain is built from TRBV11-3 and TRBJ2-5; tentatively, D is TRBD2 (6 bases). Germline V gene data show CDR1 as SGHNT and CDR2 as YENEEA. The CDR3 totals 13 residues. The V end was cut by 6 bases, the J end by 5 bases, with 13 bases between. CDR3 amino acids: CASSPGGGETQYF. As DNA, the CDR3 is TGTGCCAGCAGTCCCGGAGGAGGGGAGACCCAGTACTTC.

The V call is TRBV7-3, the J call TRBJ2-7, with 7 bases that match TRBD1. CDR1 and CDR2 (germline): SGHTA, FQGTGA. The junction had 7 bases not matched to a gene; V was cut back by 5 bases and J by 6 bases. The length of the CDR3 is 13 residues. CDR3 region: CASSPQPGGEQYF. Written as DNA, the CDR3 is TGTGCCAGCAGCCCACAACCAGGGGGCGAGCAGTACTTC.

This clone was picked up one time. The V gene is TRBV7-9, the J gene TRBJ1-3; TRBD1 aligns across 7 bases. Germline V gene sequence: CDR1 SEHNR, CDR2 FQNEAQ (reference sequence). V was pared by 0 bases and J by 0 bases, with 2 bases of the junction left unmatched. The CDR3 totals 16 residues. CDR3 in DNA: TGTGCCAGCAGCTTAGCAAGGGACAGCTCTGGAAACACCATATATTTT. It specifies CASSLARDSSGNTIYF.

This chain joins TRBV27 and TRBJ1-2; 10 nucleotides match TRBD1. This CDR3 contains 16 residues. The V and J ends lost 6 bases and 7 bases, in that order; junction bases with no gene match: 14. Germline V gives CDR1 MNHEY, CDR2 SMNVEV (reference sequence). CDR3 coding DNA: TGTGCCAGCAGCCACAGGGACAGGGGACTATTAGGTGGCTACACCTTC. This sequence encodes CASSHRDRGLLGGYTF.

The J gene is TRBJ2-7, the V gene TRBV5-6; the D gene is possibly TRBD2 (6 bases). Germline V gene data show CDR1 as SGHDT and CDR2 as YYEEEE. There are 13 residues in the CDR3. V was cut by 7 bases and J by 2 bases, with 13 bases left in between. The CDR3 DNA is TGTGCCAGCTTGGGGGGTTTCCCCTACGAGCAGTACTTC. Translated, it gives CASLGGFPYEQYF.

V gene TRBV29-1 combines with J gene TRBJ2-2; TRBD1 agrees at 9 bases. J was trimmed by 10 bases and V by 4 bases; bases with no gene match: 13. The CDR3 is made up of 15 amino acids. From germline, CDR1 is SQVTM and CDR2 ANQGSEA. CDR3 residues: CSVGGDRVVSAELFF. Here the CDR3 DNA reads TGCAGCGTTGGTGGGGACAGGGTAGTGAGCGCGGAGCTGTTTTTT.

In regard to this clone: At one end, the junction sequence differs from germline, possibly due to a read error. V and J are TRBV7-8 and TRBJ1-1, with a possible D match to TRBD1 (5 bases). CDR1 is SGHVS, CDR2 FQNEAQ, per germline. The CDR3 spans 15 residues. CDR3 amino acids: CASNLLPGGNTEAFF. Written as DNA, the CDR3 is TGTGCCAGCAACTTACTCCCCGGGGGGAACACTGAAGCTTTCTTT. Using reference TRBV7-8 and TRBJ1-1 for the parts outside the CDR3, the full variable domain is GAGVSQSPRYKVAKRGQDVALRCDPISGHVSLFWYQQALGQGPEFLTYFQNEAQLDKSGLPSDRFFAERPEGSVSTLKIQRTQQEDSAVYLCASNLLPGGNTEAFFGQGTRLTVV.